Here is one T cell receptor (beta chain) with its context. Its target is not known. This table comes from immunoSEQ multiplex PCR, and its TCRdb copy is limited to in-frame clones, with some not included. The sample has some 35,000 clones, 69% seen once. These data belong to a study of STAT5B mutations in CD4+ large granular lymphocyte leukemia. Findings of the study overall: 8/27 top patient clones versus 2/35 control clones were TRBV06-family. No patients shared main leukemic clonotypes, though roughly 25% appeared at low frequency elsewhere.

Buffy coats from healthy blood donors served as controls. The ends were cut back, 5 bases at V and 3 bases at J, with 13 bases in the middle. Per the germline V gene, CDR1 is LNHDA and CDR2 is SQIVND (reference sequence). CDR3 length equals 14 residues. The receptor was derived from a human donor in good health. This sequence joins TRBV19 and TRBJ1-2; D is perhaps TRBD1 (6 bases). Sequenced sample: CD4+ T cells from blood buffy coats. The CDR3 loop is CASSPQQGHYGYTF. CDR3 sequence (DNA): TGTGCCAGTAGTCCGCAACAGGGCCACTATGGCTACACCTTC.